This TCR beta chain was sequenced during a study of esophageal squamous cell carcinoma under preoperative chemotherapy. As to time point: after preoperative PTX-NDP chemotherapy. A single record per CDR3 protein comes from TCRdb applying MiXCR to the PCR reads. The data show roughly 10,000 distinct CDR3 sequences, roughly 60% seen once. This clonotype was detected only once. The CDR3 runs to 14 residues. CDR1 and CDR2 from the germline V gene are MNHEY and SVGEGT. The receptor's source is a human donor with esophageal squamous cell carcinoma. The donor label of this sample is uncertain. The chain links TRBV6-2 or TRBV6-3 to TRBJ2-5, with 9 bases matching TRBD2. With the DNA end fitting TRBJ2-1 better, the J assignment may be wrong. Sampling was carried out from a patient given preoperative chemotherapy. The CDR3 DNA reads TGTGCCAGCAGTTTCTATAGCGGGAGAGGGGAGCAGTTCTTC. This encodes CASSFYSGRGEQFF.